The rows below give T cell receptor beta chains drawn from one sample of a study of blood T cell repertoires in COVID-19. The assay was immunoSEQ multiplex PCR, and TCRdb's table has in-frame clones only and misses some. The sample contains around 150,000 clones, approximately 84% of which appear only once. The sample comprised peripheral blood. The receptors come from a woman aged 55 to 70 with acute or convalescent COVID-19. The CDR3 runs from the conserved cysteine through the conserved F or W. A D gene is named only where the DNA matches it firmly. Not all rows give a size; the values are once, few, many and, for expanded clones, a class.

TRBJ2-7,once,TRBV10-3,-,CAMGTSYEQYF,TGTGCCATGGGGACATCCTACGAGCAGTACTTC
TRBJ1-1,once,TRBV10-3,-,CAIRGTSDTEAFF,TGTGCCATCAGGGGGACATCGGACACTGAAGCTTTCTTT
TRBJ1-1,-,TRBV29-1,-,CSTRMNTEAFF,TGCAGCACCAGGATGAACACTGAAGCTTTCTTT
TRBJ2-5,-,TRBV5-1,TRBD2,CASSWGLAGETQYF,TGCGCCAGCAGCTGGGGACTAGCGGGAGAGACCCAGTACTTC
TRBJ2-1,-,TRBV6-5,-,CASSYRVAFNEQFF,TGTGCCAGCAGTTACCGTGTAGCATTCAATGAGCAGTTCTTC
TRBJ2-1,once,TRBV30,-,CAWSVTDNEQFF,TGTGCCTGGAGTGTAACAGACAATGAGCAGTTCTTC
TRBJ2-2,-,TRBV5-1,-,CASSLDREGTGELFF,TGCGCCAGCAGCTTGGACAGGGAGGGGACCGGGGAGCTGTTTTTT
TRBJ1-5,-,TRBV28,TRBD1,CASRDRANQPQHF,TGTGCCAGCAGGGACAGGGCGAATCAGCCCCAGCATTTT
TRBJ2-7,-,TRBV3-1/TRBV3-2,-,CASSQLYEQYF,TGTGCCAGCAGCCAACTCTACGAGCAGTACTTC
TRBJ2-1,few,TRBV19,TRBD2,CASMLGTSGSGEQFF,TGTGCCAGTATGTTGGGGACTAGCGGGAGTGGTGAGCAGTTCTTC
TRBJ2-7,-,TRBV5-1,-,CASSLLAPKYEQYF,TGCGCCAGCAGCTTGCTTGCGCCCAAGTACGAGCAGTACTTC
TRBJ2-1,once,TRBV29-1,TRBD1,CSAGTGGINEQFF,TGCAGCGCAGGGACAGGGGGTATCAATGAGCAGTTCTTC
TRBJ1-1,-,TRBV11-3,TRBD1,CASSAQGAYTEAFF,TGTGCCAGCAGCGCACAGGGGGCGTATACTGAAGCTTTCTTT
TRBJ2-7,-,TRBV11-2,-,CASSLDPLYEQYF,TGTGCCAGCAGCTTAGATCCCCTTTACGAGCAGTACTTC
TRBJ1-1,-,TRBV14,-,CASSPYRGYPDTEAFF,TGTGCCAGCAGCCCGTATCGGGGGTACCCAGACACTGAAGCTTTCTTT
TRBJ2-4,-,TRBV10-1,-,CASSESGHIQYF,TGCGCCAGCAGTGAGAGCGGACACATTCAGTACTTC
TRBJ1-5,-,TRBV28,TRBD1,CASSLSQGVGIMGQPQHF,TGTGCCAGCAGTCTTAGCCAGGGGGTTGGGATAATGGGACAGCCCCAGCATTTT
TRBJ2-7,-,TRBV19,TRBD2,CASRETSGPYEQYF,TGTGCCAGTAGGGAGACTAGCGGACCCTACGAGCAGTACTTC
TRBJ1-1,once,TRBV6-6,-,CASSNRQFGAFF,TGTGCCAGCAGTAACCGACAGTTTGGGGCTTTCTTT
TRBJ1-1,-,TRBV5-1,TRBD1,CASSSTDRVKTEAFF,TGCGCCAGCAGCTCCACCGACAGGGTAAAAACTGAAGCTTTCTTT
TRBJ2-7,-,TRBV4-1,TRBD1,CASAIPGQGYEQYF,TGCGCCAGCGCCATCCCGGGACAGGGCTACGAGCAGTACTTC
TRBJ2-6,-,TRBV2,-,CASRDQQGVGANVLTF,TGTGCCAGCAGAGACCAACAGGGAGTCGGGGCCAACGTCCTGACTTTC
TRBJ2-5,-,TRBV9,-,CASSTHRVGETQYF,TGTGCCAGCAGCACTCACAGGGTCGGGGAGACCCAGTACTTC
TRBJ1-1,-,TRBV7-2,TRBD1,CASSTWAGGKGAFF,TGTGCCAGCAGCACCTGGGCAGGGGGCAAAGGGGCTTTCTTT
TRBJ2-3,-,TRBV27,-,CASMPAGNTQYF,TGTGCCAGCATGCCCGCGGGGAATACGCAGTATTTT
TRBJ2-1,-,TRBV6-5,TRBD1,CASSFRDRGSYNEQFF,TGTGCCAGCAGTTTCCGGGACAGGGGCTCCTACAATGAGCAGTTCTTC
TRBJ2-4,-,TRBV10-2,-,CASSDPLDILAKNIQYF,TGCGCCAGCAGTGATCCCCTCGACATACTAGCCAAAAACATTCAGTACTTC
TRBJ2-1,-,TRBV27,TRBD2,CASSPESGRWLNEQFF,TGTGCCAGCAGTCCCGAAAGCGGGAGGTGGTTGAATGAGCAGTTCTTC
TRBJ1-3,-,TRBV7-9,-,CASSRQHSGNTIYF,TGTGCCAGCAGCCGACAGCACTCTGGAAACACCATATATTTT
TRBJ2-3,-,TRBV19,-,CASRAVSWSSTDTQYF,TGTGCCAGTAGAGCCGTATCGTGGTCTAGCACAGATACGCAGTATTTT
TRBJ2-1,-,TRBV28,TRBD2,CASSFSGSGLNEQFF,TGTGCCAGCAGTTTCAGCGGGAGTGGTTTAAATGAGCAGTTCTTC
TRBJ1-1,-,TRBV4-1,-,CASSQEGGWAGTEAFF,TGCGCCAGCAGCCAAGAGGGGGGTTGGGCCGGCACTGAAGCTTTCTTT
TRBJ2-5,-,TRBV5-1,-,CASSRTAYQETQYF,TGCGCCAGCAGCCGGACAGCGTACCAAGAGACCCAGTACTTC
TRBJ2-7,-,TRBV19,TRBD1,CASSIVIGDRDEQYF,TGTGCCAGTAGTATCGTTATTGGGGACAGGGACGAGCAGTACTTC
TRBJ2-3,-,TRBV19,-,CASSHPYVAASTDTQYF,TGTGCCAGTAGCCATCCCTATGTAGCTGCTAGCACAGATACGCAGTATTTT
TRBJ1-2,-,TRBV28,-,CASISTGGLYGYTF,TGTGCCAGCATATCTACGGGGGGTCTCTATGGCTACACCTTC
TRBJ1-1,-,TRBV3-1/TRBV3-2,-,CASSQDRQVRTEAFF,TGTGCCAGCAGCCAAGATCGACAGGTTCGGACTGAAGCTTTCTTT
TRBJ2-1,-,TRBV3-1/TRBV3-2,TRBD2,CASSQDHSGRGGFF,TGTGCCAGCAGCCAAGACCATAGCGGGAGGGGGGGATTCTTC
TRBJ1-5,few,TRBV3-1/TRBV3-2,-,CASGTGSNQPQHF,TGTGCCAGCGGAACAGGTAGCAATCAGCCCCAGCATTTT
TRBJ1-1,-,TRBV5-4,TRBD1,CASSLGGTGVNTEAFF,TGTGCCAGCAGCTTGGGGGGGACAGGGGTGAACACTGAAGCTTTCTTT
TRBJ1-5,-,TRBV2,-,CASRGARNGYSNQPQHF,TGTGCCAGCAGAGGGGCCCGCAACGGTTATAGCAATCAGCCCCAGCATTTT